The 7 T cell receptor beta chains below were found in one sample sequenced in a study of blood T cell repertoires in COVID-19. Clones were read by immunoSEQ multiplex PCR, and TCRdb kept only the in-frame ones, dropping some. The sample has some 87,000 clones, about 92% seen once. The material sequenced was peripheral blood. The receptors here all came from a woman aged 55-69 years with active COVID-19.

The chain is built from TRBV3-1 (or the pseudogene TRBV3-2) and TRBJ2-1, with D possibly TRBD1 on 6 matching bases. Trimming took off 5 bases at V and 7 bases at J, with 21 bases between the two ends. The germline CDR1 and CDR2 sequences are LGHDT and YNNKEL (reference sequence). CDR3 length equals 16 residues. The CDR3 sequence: CASSDRDTPKRNEQFF. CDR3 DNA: TGTGCCAGCAGCGACCGGGACACCCCAAAAAGGAATGAGCAGTTCTTC.

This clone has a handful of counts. CDR3 sequence: CASSSQTTNEKLFF. CDR3 bases: TGTGCCAGCAGCAGTCAGACAACTAATGAAAAACTGTTTTTT. The chain recombines TRBV5-5 with TRBJ1-4; D gene uncertain. V lost 4 bases to trimming and J lost 0 bases, with 7 bases between them. The CDR3 runs to 14 residues. Germline V gene sequence: CDR1 SGHKS, CDR2 YYEKEE (reference sequence).

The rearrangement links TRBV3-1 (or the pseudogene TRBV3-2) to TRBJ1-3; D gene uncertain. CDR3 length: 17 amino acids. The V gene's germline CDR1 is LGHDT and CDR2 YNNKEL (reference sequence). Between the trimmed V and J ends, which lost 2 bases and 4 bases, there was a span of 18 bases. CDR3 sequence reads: CASSQTGKSNSGNTIYF. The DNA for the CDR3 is TGTGCCAGCAGCCAAACCGGGAAATCCAATTCCGGAAACACCATATATTTT.

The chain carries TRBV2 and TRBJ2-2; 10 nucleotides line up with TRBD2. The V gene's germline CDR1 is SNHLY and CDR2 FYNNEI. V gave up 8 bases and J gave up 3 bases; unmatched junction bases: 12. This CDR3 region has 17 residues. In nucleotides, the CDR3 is TGTGCCAGCGTAGTAAGCGGGAGGGCCTGGGACACCGGGGAGCTGTTTTTT. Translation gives CASVVSGRAWDTGELFF.

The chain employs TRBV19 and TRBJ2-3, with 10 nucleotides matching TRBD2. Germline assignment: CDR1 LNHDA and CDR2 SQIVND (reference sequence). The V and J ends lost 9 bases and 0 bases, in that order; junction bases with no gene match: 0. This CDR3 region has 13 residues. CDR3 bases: TGTGCCAGGACTAGCGGGAGCACAGATACGCAGTATTTT. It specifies CARTSGSTDTQYF.

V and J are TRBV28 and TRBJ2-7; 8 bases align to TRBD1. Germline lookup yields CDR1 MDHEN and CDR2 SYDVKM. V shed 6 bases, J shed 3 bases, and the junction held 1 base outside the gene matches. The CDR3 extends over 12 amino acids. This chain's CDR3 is CASRTGGYEQYF. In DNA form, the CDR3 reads TGTGCCAGCAGAACAGGGGGCTACGAGCAGTACTTC. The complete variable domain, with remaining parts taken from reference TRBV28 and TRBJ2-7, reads DVKVTQSSRYLVKRTGEKVFLECVQDMDHENMFWYRQDPGLGLRLIYFSYDVKMKEKGDIPEGYSVSREKKERFSLILESASTNQTSMYLCASRTGGYEQYFGPGTRLTVT.

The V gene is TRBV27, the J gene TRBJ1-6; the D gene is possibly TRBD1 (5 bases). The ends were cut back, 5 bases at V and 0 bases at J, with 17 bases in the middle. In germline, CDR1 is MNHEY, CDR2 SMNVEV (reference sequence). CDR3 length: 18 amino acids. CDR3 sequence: CASSPRGGRSSYNSPLHF. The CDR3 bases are TGTGCCAGCAGTCCCCGGGGGGGTAGGAGCTCCTATAATTCACCCCTCCACTTT.